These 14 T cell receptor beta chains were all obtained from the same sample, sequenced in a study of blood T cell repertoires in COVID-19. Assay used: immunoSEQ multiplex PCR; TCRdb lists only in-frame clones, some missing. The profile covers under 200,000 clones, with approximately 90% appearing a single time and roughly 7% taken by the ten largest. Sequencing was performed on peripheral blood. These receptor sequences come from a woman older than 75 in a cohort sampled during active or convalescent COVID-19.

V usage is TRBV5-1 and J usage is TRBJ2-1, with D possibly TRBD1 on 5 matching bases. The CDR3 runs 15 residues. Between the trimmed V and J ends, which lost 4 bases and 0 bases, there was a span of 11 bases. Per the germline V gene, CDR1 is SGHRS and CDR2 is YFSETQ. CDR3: CASSQGASSYNEQFF. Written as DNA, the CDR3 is TGCGCCAGCAGCCAAGGGGCGAGCTCCTACAATGAGCAGTTCTTC.

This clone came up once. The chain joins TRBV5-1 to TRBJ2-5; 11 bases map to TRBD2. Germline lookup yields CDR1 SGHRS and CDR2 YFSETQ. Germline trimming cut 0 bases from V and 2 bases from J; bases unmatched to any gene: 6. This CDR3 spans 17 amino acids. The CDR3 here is CASSLGLAGGIQETQYF. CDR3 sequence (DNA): TGCGCCAGCAGCTTGGGGCTAGCGGGGGGCATACAAGAGACCCAGTACTTC. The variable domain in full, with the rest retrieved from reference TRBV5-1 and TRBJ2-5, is KAGVTQTPRYLIKTRGQQVTLSCSPISGHRSVSWYQQTPGQGLQFLFEYFSETQRNKGNFPGRFSGRQFSNSRSEMNVSTLELGDSALYLCASSLGLAGGIQETQYFGPGTRLLVL.

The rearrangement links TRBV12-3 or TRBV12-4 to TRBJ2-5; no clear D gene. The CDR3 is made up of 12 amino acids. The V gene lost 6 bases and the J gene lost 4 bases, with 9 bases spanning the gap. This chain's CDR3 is CASSYSTETQYF. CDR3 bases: TGTGCCAGCAGCTACAGTACAGAGACCCAGTACTTC.

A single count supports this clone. The CDR3 coding sequence is TGTGCCAGCAGTTTCCTCAGGGGTAGCAACACCGGGGAGCTGTTTTTT. It specifies CASSFLRGSNTGELFF. The V and J genes are TRBV27 and TRBJ2-2, with D tentatively TRBD1 (6 bases). Trimming removed 3 bases at V and 2 bases at J, with 13 bases between. Germline V gene sequence: CDR1 MNHEY, CDR2 SMNVEV (reference sequence). The CDR3 covers 16 residues.

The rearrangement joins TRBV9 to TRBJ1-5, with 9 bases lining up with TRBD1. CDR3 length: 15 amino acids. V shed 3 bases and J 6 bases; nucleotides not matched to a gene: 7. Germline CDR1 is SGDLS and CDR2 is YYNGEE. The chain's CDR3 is CASSAGQGQSQPQHF. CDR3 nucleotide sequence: TGTGCCAGCAGCGCGGGACAGGGACAGAGTCAGCCCCAGCATTTT.

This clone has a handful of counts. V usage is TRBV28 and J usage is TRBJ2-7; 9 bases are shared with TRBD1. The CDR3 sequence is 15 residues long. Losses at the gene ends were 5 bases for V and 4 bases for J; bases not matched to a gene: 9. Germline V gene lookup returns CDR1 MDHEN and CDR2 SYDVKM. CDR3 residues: CASSQWTGVRYEQYF. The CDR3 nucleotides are TGTGCCAGCAGTCAGTGGACAGGGGTGAGGTACGAGCAGTACTTC. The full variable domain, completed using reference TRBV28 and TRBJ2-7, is DVKVTQSSRYLVKRTGEKVFLECVQDMDHENMFWYRQDPGLGLRLIYFSYDVKMKEKGDIPEGYSVSREKKERFSLILESASTNQTSMYLCASSQWTGVRYEQYFGPGTRLTVT.

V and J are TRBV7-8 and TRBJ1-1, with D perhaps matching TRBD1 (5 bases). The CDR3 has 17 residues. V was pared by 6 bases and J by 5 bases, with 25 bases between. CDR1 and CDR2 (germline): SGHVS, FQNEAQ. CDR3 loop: CASSQGSSPRTRTEAFF. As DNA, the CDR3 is TGTGCCAGCAGTCAGGGTTCCTCCCCCCGTACAAGGACTGAAGCTTTCTTT.

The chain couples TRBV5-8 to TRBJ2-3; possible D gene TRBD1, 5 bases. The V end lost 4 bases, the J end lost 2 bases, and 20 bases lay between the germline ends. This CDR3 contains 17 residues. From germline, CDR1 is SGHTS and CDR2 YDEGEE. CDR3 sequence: CASSLTLGHQITDTQYF. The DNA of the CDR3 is TGTGCCAGCAGCCTAACATTAGGACACCAAATCACAGATACGCAGTATTTT.

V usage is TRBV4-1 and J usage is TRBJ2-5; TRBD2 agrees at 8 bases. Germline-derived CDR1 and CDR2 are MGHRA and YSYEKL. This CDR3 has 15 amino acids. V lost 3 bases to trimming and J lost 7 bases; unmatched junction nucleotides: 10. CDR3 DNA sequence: TGCGCCAGCAGCCAGGCGACTAGCGCCTCGGGGACCCAGTACTTC. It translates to CASSQATSASGTQYF.

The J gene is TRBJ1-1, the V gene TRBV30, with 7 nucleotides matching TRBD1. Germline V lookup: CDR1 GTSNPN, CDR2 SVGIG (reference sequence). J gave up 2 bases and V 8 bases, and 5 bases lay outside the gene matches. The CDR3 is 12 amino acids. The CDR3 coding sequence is TGTGCCCGTGACAGGGACAACACTGAAGCTTTCTTT. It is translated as CARDRDNTEAFF. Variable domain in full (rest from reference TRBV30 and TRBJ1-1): SQTIHQWPATLVQPVGSPLSLECTVEGTSNPNLYWYRQAAGRGLQLLFYSVGIGQISSEVPQNLSASRPQDRQFILSSKKLLLSDSGFYLCARDRDNTEAFFGQGTRLTVV.

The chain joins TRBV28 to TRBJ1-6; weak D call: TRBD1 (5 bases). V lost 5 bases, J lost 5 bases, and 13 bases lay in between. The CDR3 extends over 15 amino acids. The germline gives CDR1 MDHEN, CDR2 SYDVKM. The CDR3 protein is CASSPRAGNNSPLHF. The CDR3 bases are TGTGCCAGCAGTCCCCGGGCAGGGAATAATTCACCCCTCCACTTT.

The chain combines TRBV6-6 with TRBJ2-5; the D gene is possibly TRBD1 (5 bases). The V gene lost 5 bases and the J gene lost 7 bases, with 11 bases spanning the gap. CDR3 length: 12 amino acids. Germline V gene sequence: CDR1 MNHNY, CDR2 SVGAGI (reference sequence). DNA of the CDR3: TGTGCCAGCAGTGGACACGAGAGGACCCAGTACTTC. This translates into CASSGHERTQYF.

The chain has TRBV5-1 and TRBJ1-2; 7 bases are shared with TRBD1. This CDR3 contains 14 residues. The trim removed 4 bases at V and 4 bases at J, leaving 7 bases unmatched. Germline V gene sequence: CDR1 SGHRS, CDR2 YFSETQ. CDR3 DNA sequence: TGCGCCAGCAGCCAACGCGGACAGGTCTATGGCTACACCTTC. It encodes CASSQRGQVYGYTF.

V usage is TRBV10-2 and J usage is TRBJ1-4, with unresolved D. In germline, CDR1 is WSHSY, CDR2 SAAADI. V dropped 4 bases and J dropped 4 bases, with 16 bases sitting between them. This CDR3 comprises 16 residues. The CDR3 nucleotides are TGCGCCAGCAGTGCGTCTACAGACGGATATAATGAAAAACTGTTTTTT. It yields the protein CASSASTDGYNEKLFF.